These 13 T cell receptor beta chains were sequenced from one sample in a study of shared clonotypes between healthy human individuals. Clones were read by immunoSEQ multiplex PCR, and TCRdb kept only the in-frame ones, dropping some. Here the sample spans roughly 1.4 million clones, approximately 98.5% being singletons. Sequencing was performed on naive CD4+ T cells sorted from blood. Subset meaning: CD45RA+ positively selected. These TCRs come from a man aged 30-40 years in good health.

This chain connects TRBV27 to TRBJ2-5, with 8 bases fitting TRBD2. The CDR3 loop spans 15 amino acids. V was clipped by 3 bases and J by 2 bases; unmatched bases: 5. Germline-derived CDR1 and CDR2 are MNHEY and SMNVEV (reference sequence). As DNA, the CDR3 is TGTGCCAGCAGTTTTCGGGAGGGCAGGCAAGAGACCCAGTACTTC. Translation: CASSFREGRQETQYF.

CDR3 sequence (DNA): TGTGCCACCAGCAGAGAAGTGGGCTATGGATACGAGCAGTACTTC. It specifies CATSREVGYGYEQYF. The rearrangement uses TRBV15 and TRBJ2-7; D not certain. The CDR3 loop spans 15 amino acids. Germline V gene data show CDR1 as LNHNV and CDR2 as YYDKDF (reference sequence). V was shortened by 0 bases and J by 4 bases, with 13 bases between the two germline ends.

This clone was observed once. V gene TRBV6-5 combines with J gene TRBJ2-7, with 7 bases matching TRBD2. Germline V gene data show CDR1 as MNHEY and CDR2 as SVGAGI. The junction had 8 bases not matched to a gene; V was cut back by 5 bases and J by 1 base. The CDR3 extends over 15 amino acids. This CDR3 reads CASSIRRGESYEQYF. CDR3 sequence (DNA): TGTGCCAGCAGTATACGACGGGGGGAATCCTACGAGCAGTACTTC.

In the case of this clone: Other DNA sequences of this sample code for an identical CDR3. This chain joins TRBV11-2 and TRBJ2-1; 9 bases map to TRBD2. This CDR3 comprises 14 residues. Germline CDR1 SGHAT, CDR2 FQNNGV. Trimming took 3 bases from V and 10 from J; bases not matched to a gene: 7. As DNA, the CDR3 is TGTGCCAGCAGCTTGGCGGGAGGGCCGGGAGAGCAGTTCTTC. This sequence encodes CASSLAGGPGEQFF. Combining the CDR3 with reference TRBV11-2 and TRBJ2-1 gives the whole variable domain EAGVAQSPRYKIIEKRQSVAFWCNPISGHATLYWYQQILGQGPKLLIQFQNNGVVDDSQLPKDRFSAERLKGVDSTLKIQPAKLEDSAVYLCASSLAGGPGEQFFGPGTRLTVL.

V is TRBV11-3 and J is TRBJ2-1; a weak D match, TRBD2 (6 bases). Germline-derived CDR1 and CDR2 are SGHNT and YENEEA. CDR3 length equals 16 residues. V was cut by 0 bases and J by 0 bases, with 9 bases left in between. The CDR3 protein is CASSLEPTSSYNEQFF. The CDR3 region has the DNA TGTGCCAGCAGCTTAGAACCGACTAGCTCCTACAATGAGCAGTTCTTC. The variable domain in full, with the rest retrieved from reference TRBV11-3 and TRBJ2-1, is EAGVVQSPRYKIIEKKQPVAFWCNPISGHNTLYWYLQNLGQGPELLIRYENEEAVDDSQLPKDRFSAERLKGVDSTLKIQPAELGDSAVYLCASSLEPTSSYNEQFFGPGTRLTVL.

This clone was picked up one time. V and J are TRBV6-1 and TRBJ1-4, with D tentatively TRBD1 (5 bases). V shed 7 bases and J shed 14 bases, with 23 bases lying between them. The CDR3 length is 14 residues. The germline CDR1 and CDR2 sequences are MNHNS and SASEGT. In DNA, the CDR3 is TGTGCCAGCATGGGCCCAGGAAATAGGCCAGGGCTGTTTTTT. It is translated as CASMGPGNRPGLFF.

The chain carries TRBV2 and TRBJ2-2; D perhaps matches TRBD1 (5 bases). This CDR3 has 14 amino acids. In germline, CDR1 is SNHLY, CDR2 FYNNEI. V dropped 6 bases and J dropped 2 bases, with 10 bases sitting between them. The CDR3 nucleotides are TGTGCCAGCAGCGAGACAGTTAACACCGGGGAGCTGTTTTTT. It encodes CASSETVNTGELFF.

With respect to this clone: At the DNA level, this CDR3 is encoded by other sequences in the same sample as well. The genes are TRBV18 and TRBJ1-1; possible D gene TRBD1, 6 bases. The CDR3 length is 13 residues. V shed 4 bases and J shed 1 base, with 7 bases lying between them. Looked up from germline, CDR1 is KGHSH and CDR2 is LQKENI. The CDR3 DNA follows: TGTGCCAGCTCACGGACAGCGAACACTGAAGCTTTCTTT. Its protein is CASSRTANTEAFF. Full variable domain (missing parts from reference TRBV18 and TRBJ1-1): NAGVMQNPRHLVRRRGQEARLRCSPMKGHSHVYWYRQLPEEGLKFMVYLQKENIIDESGMPKERFSAEFPKEGPSILRIQQVVRGDSAAYFCASSRTANTEAFFGQGTRLTVV.

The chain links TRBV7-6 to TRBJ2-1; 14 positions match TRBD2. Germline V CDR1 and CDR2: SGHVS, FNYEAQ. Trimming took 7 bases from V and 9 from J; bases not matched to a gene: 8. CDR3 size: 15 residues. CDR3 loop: CASTQGLAGGTEQFF. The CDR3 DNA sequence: TGTGCCAGCACCCAAGGACTAGCGGGAGGAACTGAGCAGTTCTTC.

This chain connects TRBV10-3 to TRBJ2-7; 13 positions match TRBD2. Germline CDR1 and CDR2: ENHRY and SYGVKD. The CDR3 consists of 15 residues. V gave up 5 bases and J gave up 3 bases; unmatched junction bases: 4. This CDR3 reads CAISPGLAGSYEQYF. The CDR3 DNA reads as TGTGCCATCAGTCCGGGACTAGCGGGAAGCTACGAGCAGTACTTC.

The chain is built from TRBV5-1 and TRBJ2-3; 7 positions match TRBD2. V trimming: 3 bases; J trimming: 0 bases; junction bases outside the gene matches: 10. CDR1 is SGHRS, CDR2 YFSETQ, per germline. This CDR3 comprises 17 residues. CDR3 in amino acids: CASSSSGAEPSTDTQYF. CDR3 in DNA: TGCGCCAGCAGCTCGAGCGGGGCCGAACCTAGCACAGATACGCAGTATTTT.

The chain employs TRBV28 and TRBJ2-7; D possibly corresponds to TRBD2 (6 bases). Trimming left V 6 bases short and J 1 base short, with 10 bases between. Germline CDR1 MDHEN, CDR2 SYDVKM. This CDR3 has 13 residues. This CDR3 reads CASSRLGSYEQYF. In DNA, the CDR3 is TGTGCCAGCAGCCGACTAGGATCCTACGAGCAGTACTTC.

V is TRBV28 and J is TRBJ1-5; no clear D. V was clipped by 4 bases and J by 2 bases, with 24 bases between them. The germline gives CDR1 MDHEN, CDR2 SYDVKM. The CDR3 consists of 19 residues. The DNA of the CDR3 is TGTGCCAGCAGTTCCCGCCCTTCTGATTTTCCTATCGGCAATCAGCCCCAGCATTTT. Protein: CASSSRPSDFPIGNQPQHF.